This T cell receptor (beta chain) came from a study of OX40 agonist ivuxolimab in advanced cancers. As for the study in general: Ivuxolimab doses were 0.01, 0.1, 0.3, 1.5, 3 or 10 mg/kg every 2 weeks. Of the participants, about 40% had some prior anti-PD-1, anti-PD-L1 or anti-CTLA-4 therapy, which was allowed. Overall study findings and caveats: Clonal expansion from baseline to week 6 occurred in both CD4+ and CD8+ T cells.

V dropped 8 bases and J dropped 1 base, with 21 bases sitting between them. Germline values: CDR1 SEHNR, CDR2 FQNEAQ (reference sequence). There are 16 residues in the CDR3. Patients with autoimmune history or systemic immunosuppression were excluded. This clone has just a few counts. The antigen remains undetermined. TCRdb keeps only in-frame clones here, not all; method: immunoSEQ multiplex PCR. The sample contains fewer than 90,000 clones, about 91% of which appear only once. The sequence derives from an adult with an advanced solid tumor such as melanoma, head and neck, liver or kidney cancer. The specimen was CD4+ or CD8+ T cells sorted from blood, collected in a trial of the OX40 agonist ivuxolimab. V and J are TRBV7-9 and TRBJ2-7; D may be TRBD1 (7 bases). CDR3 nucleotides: TGTGCCAGCCAACGGGGGTCCGCGGGACAGTCCTACGAGCAGTACTTC. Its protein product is CASQRGSAGQSYEQYF.